This TCR beta chain was captured in a study of regulatory T cells in long-lasting Graves disease (dated by TCRdb to about 2021). Broadly, across the study: Persistent Graves' disease meant more than 5 years of antithyroid drug treatment with TSH receptor autoantibodies that stayed positive. Persistent Graves' disease patients in the clinical cohort had taken antithyroid drugs for 8 to 12 years on average. A total of about 33 samples underwent TCR sequencing: some 13 from persistent and roughly 20 from newly diagnosed Graves' disease patients. The study was conducted in China and was registered as a clinical trial. Patients with persistent Graves' disease were compared with patients with newly diagnosed Graves' disease using TCR sequencing and RNA sequencing of peripheral blood.

Read against the paper, the sample's time point label means: persistent/refractory GD, antithyroid drugs over 5 years with positive TRAb. For both TCR sequencing and RNA sequencing, RNA was extracted from PBMCs using TRIzol. Graves' disease was diagnosed according to American Thyroid Association guidelines. Patients were recruited from an endocrinology department in Xi'an, China. From each patient, approximately 9 milliliters of peripheral blood was collected into an EDTA anticoagulant tube. Ficoll Paque Plus density gradient separation was used to isolate PBMCs, and no further T cell sorting was performed. An Agilent 2100 Bioanalyzer and agarose gel were used to check RNA quality, while a NanoDrop 2000 measured RNA concentration. V is cut by 1 base and J by 5 bases, and the space between the germline ends is 14 bases. The germline V gene gives CDR1 as SGHAT and CDR2 as FQNNGV. CDR3 length: 15 amino acids, cysteine to phenylalanine. The DNA shown is the 45-base CDR3, in frame from base 1.

Comments on this clonotype: Its specific antigen is unknown. A read error may explain this, as a much larger clone is one base away.

Library generation was performed with multiplex PCR. TCRdb shows the sequencer as Illumina HiSeq 4000. iRepertoire HTBI primers and Arm-PCR amplification of CDR3 regions were used to construct TCR beta libraries. Before sequencing, the PCR products went through gel purification. The paper's processing steps were these. A total of under 80 TRBV and approximately 13 TRBJ segments were identified across samples and were used for gene usage analysis of CDR3 amino acid clonotypes. COPE and FqMerger were used to merge the filtered high-quality paired reads into contigs. Contigs were aligned with BLAST to IMGT TRBV, TRBD and TRBJ reference genes, and CDR3 was defined per IMGT. Any clonotype with a frequency above 0.1% was counted as a highly expanded clone. Repertoire diversity was measured by Shannon entropy, and V-J evenness by the Gini coefficient. Public clonotypes were defined as clonotypes shared by more than one individual. TCRdb reran the public reads through fastp at Q25 and MiXCR, keeping productive beta chains. Each CDR3 protein appears once, grouped with its most common genes and DNA. These V and J calls derive from TCRdb rather than the authors' analysis. Within this sample are 300,000 to 500,000 distinct CDR3 sequences, with less than 25% of them counted one time only. The top ten constitute under 25% of the sample.

Findings and caveats that apply to the study as a whole: Preferential use of TRBV28, TRBJ1-2 and TRBJ2-5 was observed in persistent disease, whereas TRBV20-1 and TRBJ2-1 were favored in newly diagnosed disease. Persistent Graves' disease patients showed lower TCR Shannon entropy and fewer highly expanded clones than newly diagnosed patients, suggesting clonal expansion. The small sample size was acknowledged by the authors as a limitation that may reduce accuracy. Because the primary lesion, thyroid tissue, could not be accessed, the study looked at peripheral blood alone. A larger number of public clonotypes was shared among persistent patients (approximately 2,600) than among newly diagnosed patients (roughly 970). Sequencing and analysis were restricted to the TCR beta chain.

Recombination linked TRBV11-2 to TRBJ2-5, and TRBD2 may be the D gene, going by 6 matching bases. Sequencing used peripheral blood mononuclear cells (PBMCs), obtained when the disease was refractory, from a patient treated with antithyroid drugs. The receptor comes from a female donor with Graves disease. CDR3 region: CASSLGGTGEETQYF. The DNA sequence is TGTGCCAGCAGCTTAGGTGGGACGGGAGAGGAGACCCAGTACTTC.